This TCR beta chain appears in the sequencing data of a study of control samples from healthy donors and cancer patients (TCRdb year 2020). Trimming removed 1 base from V and 2 bases from J, leaving 3 bases between the germline ends. Based on the germline V gene (reference sequence), the CDR1 and CDR2 sequences are MNHEY and SMNVEV. From the cysteine up to the phenylalanine, the CDR3 has a length of 13 residues. Left in the record is the CDR3 DNA by itself, 39 bases read in frame from the first base. The library was made by the immunoSEQ multiplex PCR assay. What TCRdb holds here is the immuneACCESS table cut down to in-frame rearrangements. Part of the clones is not present; checked against another copy, under half of the missing clones reflect an unresolved V gene, and the others are unexplained. The sample table contains fewer than 200,000 clones; only one count was recorded for around 93% of them. The ten most abundant clones make up roughly 4.3% of the sample.

Turning to this clone: Its antigen specificity is not known. Base-call qualities are not available, and no considerably larger clone is one nucleotide away.

The chain was built from TRBV27 and TRBJ1-3, with no confident D gene call. The specimen sequenced was blood. This clonotype originated in a woman aged 60-75 years in good health. The nucleotide sequence reads TGTGCCAGCAGTTTATGGGCTGGAAACACCATATATTTT. It translates as CASSLWAGNTIYF.